These 30 T cell receptor beta chains were all obtained from the same sample, sequenced in a study of regulatory T cells in long-lasting Graves disease. Time point meaning: newly diagnosed GD, antithyroid drugs for less than 3 months. The TCR library was prepared using RNA isolated from PBMCs. Building the TCR beta libraries relied on iRepertoire HTBI primers, and CDR3 regions underwent Arm-PCR. TCRdb independently ran MiXCR on the multiplex PCR reads; one entry per CDR3 protein. The sample holds 520,000 or so distinct CDR3 sequences, more than 10% seen once. Another study also made use of these data, one on T cells in Graves' hyperthyroidism and ophthalmopathy.

The sample was peripheral blood mononuclear cells (PBMCs), taken at new diagnosis, from a patient treated with antithyroid drugs. Every receptor here comes from a woman under 40 with Graves disease.

In this sample, this clonotype turned up many times. This chain links TRBV6-1 with TRBJ2-7; D possibly corresponds to TRBD2 (6 bases). Trimming took off 6 bases at V and 5 bases at J, with 17 bases between the two ends. The V gene's germline CDR1 is MNHNS and CDR2 SASEGT. CDR3 length: 14 residues. CDR3 in DNA: TGTGCCAGCAGCCCCAAGGGCGGGATCGACGAGCAGTACTTC. It translates to CASSPKGGIDEQYF.

This clonotype appeared many times. This chain uses TRBV18 with TRBJ1-5; D is unclear. This CDR3 contains 14 residues. V lost 4 bases, J lost 7 bases, and 14 bases lay in between. Germline CDR1 KGHSH, CDR2 LQKENI. The CDR3 coding sequence is TGTGCCAGCTCACAGGAGGGAACGGAGCAGCCCCAGCATTTT. It encodes CASSQEGTEQPQHF.

This clonotype has at least ten counts. The rearrangement uses TRBV2 and TRBJ1-6; D gene unclear. CDR1 is SNHLY and CDR2 is FYNNEI in the germline V gene. CDR3 length equals 13 residues. V lost 4 bases and J 13 bases, leaving 14 bases between the germline ends. CDR3 protein: CASSGSEGSPLHF. As DNA, the CDR3 is TGTGCCAGCAGTGGTTCAGAGGGTTCCCCCCTCCACTTT.

This clonotype was seen repeatedly, ten times or more. The V call is TRBV27, the J call TRBJ1-2; D uncertain. CDR3 size: 15 residues. CDR1 MNHEY and CDR2 SMNVEV come from the germline V gene (reference sequence). V lost 6 bases, J lost 0 bases, and 14 bases lay in between. The CDR3 reads CASSPFGGSNYGYTF. The CDR3 DNA follows: TGTGCCAGCAGCCCATTTGGAGGGTCTAACTATGGCTACACCTTC.

The chain is built from TRBV11-2 and TRBJ2-4; tentative D call: TRBD2 (5 bases). Germline V CDR1 and CDR2: SGHAT, FQNNGV. V was pared by 5 bases and J by 2 bases, with 16 bases between. The CDR3 is 16 residues long. The CDR3 DNA is TGTGCCAGCAGCCCCCTGGGGAGAGGGTCCAAAAACATTCAGTACTTC. Encoded protein: CASSPLGRGSKNIQYF.

This clonotype was counted a few times. The chain couples TRBV28 to TRBJ1-2; D call uncertain. The germline V gene has CDR1 MDHEN and CDR2 SYDVKM. The V gene lost 5 bases and the J gene lost 3 bases, with 10 bases spanning the gap. The CDR3 consists of 13 residues. CDR3 DNA: TGTGCCAGCAGTGTCCCTGAACACTATGGCTACACCTTC. It codes for CASSVPEHYGYTF.

This clonotype has more than one count but fewer than ten. The V call is TRBV28, the J call TRBJ2-2; 7 nucleotides agree with TRBD2. Germline CDR1 and CDR2: MDHEN and SYDVKM. This CDR3 comprises 19 residues. Trimming took 5 bases from V and 7 from J; bases not matched to a gene: 22. The CDR3 spells CASSPIAPSRDYHGGELFF. CDR3 nucleotide sequence: TGTGCCAGCAGTCCTATAGCCCCGAGCCGGGACTACCACGGCGGGGAGCTGTTTTTT. Combining the CDR3 with reference TRBV28 and TRBJ2-2 gives the whole variable domain DVKVTQSSRYLVKRTGEKVFLECVQDMDHENMFWYRQDPGLGLRLIYFSYDVKMKEKGDIPEGYSVSREKKERFSLILESASTNQTSMYLCASSPIAPSRDYHGGELFFGEGSRLTVL.

The chain joins TRBV10-3 to TRBJ1-2; D is uncertain. Deletions cut 0 bases from V and 10 bases from J, with 12 bases between. Per the germline V gene, CDR1 is ENHRY and CDR2 is SYGVKD. This CDR3 is built from 13 residues. The DNA of the CDR3 is TGTGCCATCAGTGAGTCTTCCGGCCAGTTCTACACCTTC. Translated: CAISESSGQFYTF.

This clonotype was picked up many times. This chain joins TRBV27 and TRBJ2-5; D perhaps matches TRBD2 (5 bases). The CDR3 contains 15 residues. Germline CDR1 reads MNHEY; CDR2 reads SMNVEV (reference sequence). Trimming shortened V by 6 bases and J by 5 bases, and 19 bases separated the two germline ends. This chain's CDR3 is CASSGLFKSGETQYF. The CDR3 coding sequence is TGTGCCAGCAGCGGACTGTTTAAGTCCGGGGAGACCCAGTACTTC.

Many counts were recorded for this clonotype. An end of the junction differs from the germline gene, which may be a read error. The chain carries TRBV11-2 and TRBJ2-2, with 13 nucleotides matching TRBD2. This CDR3 is 17 amino acids long. Germline V gene lookup returns CDR1 SGHAT and CDR2 FQNNGV. The CDR3 DNA reads as TGCGCCAGCAGCCTCTTCAGACTAGCGGGAGGAACCGGGGAGCTGTTTTTT. This translates into CASSLFRLAGGTGELFF.

The table lists this clonotype with many counts. V and J are TRBV3-1 and TRBJ1-2; weak D call: TRBD1 (5 bases). Germline V gene data show CDR1 as LGHDT and CDR2 as YNNKEL (reference sequence). V lost 3 bases and J 8 bases, leaving 10 bases between the germline ends. The CDR3 is 12 amino acids. CDR3 coding DNA: TGTGCCAGCAGCCATGGGGACCGGGGCTACACCTTC. Encoded protein: CASSHGDRGYTF.

This clonotype occurred many times. The V and J genes are TRBV11-2 and TRBJ2-2; no firm D call. Germline lookup yields CDR1 SGHAT and CDR2 FQNNGV. This CDR3 comprises 16 residues. V was clipped by 4 bases and J by 4 bases, with 16 bases between them. The CDR3 DNA reads TGTGCCAGCAGCTCCCCGGGCGGAGTTGCCACCGGGGAGCTGTTTTTT. Encoded protein: CASSSPGGVATGELFF.

In this sample, this clonotype turned up once. This CDR3 is CASSLDLGETQYF. In nucleotides, the CDR3 is TGCGCCAGCAGCCTCGACCTGGGAGAGACCCAGTACTTC. The V gene is TRBV10-2, the J gene TRBJ2-5; D remains unclear. V was clipped by 6 bases and J by 4 bases, with 12 bases between them. CDR1 is WSHSY, CDR2 SAAADI, per germline. The CDR3 sequence is 13 residues long.

The sample holds many counts of this clonotype. This CDR3 is CASSVGTSSLEQYF. In DNA form, the CDR3 reads TGTGCCAGCAGCGTGGGGACTAGCTCCCTCGAGCAGTACTTC. The chain joins TRBV7-2 to TRBJ2-7; 9 nucleotides align to TRBD2. With 5 bases clipped from V and 6 bases from J, the junction kept 8 bases outside the gene matches. The CDR3 has 14 residues. Germline V gene lookup returns CDR1 SGHTA and CDR2 FQGNSA.

This clonotype has a count of ten or more. The J gene is TRBJ2-1, the V gene TRBV5-1, with 10 nucleotides matching TRBD1. The CDR3 totals 13 residues. Trimming cost V 0 bases and J 15 bases; bases outside gene matches: 6. Germline values: CDR1 SGHRS, CDR2 YFSETQ. The chain's CDR3 is CASSLALRDRGFF. CDR3 coding DNA: TGCGCCAGCAGCTTGGCCCTGAGGGACAGGGGGTTCTTC.

Ten or more counts support this clonotype. The V gene is TRBV7-2, the J gene TRBJ2-2, with D perhaps TRBD1 (6 bases). The CDR3 consists of 15 residues. The V and J ends lost 2 bases and 5 bases respectively, with 12 bases between them. Germline loops: CDR1 SGHTA, CDR2 FQGNSA. This CDR3 is CASSLRTRGTGELFF. The CDR3 coding sequence is TGTGCCAGCAGCTTACGGACGAGGGGGACCGGGGAGCTGTTTTTT.

The chain carries TRBV27 and TRBJ2-1; TRBD2 matches 14 bases. V was clipped by 7 bases and J by 3 bases; unmatched bases: 20. Germline V CDR1 and CDR2: MNHEY, SMNVEV (reference sequence). The CDR3 has 21 amino acids. The CDR3 here is CASNFQGLAGGFERFYNEQFF. In DNA form, the CDR3 reads TGTGCCAGCAATTTCCAAGGACTAGCGGGAGGATTTGAGCGTTTCTACAATGAGCAGTTCTTC.

This clonotype was observed many times. This chain connects TRBV5-1 to TRBJ2-1; 10 bases align to TRBD1. This CDR3 region has 16 residues. V gave up 1 base and J gave up 8 bases; unmatched junction bases: 9. Per the germline V gene, CDR1 is SGHRS and CDR2 is YFSETQ. The CDR3 sequence is CASSLSPGQGGDEQFF. The CDR3 bases are TGCGCCAGCAGCTTGTCGCCCGGACAGGGGGGCGATGAGCAGTTCTTC.

V is TRBV19 and J is TRBJ2-7; 8 bases fit TRBD1. Trimming removed 7 bases from V and 3 bases from J; junction bases left unmatched: 8. The CDR3 runs 14 residues. Per germline, CDR1 LNHDA and CDR2 SQIVND (reference sequence). This CDR3 reads CASTNNRGNYEQYF. The CDR3 DNA reads TGTGCCAGTACTAATAACAGGGGGAACTACGAGCAGTACTTC.

This clonotype was detected ten times or more. The chain combines TRBV12-3 or TRBV12-4 with TRBJ1-2; a possible D gene is TRBD1 (6 bases). The CDR3 is made up of 14 amino acids. With 8 bases removed from V and 4 bases from J, the gap between germline ends came to 17 bases. The CDR3 sequence is CASGGSHLLYGYTF. In nucleotides, the CDR3 is TGTGCCAGCGGGGGCAGCCATCTTCTCTATGGCTACACCTTC.

CDR3 loop: CSAREIGRNNEQFF. The CDR3 DNA reads as TGCAGTGCTAGAGAGATAGGCAGAAACAATGAGCAGTTCTTC. This chain uses TRBV20-1 with TRBJ2-1, with unresolved D. Germline V lookup: CDR1 DFQATT, CDR2 SNEGSKA (reference sequence). The CDR3 totals 14 residues. V was trimmed by 0 bases and J by 5 bases, leaving 11 bases between them.

This clonotype was seen ten or more times. The chain carries TRBV18 and TRBJ2-1; a possible D gene is TRBD1 (6 bases). There are 15 residues in the CDR3. Germline-derived CDR1 and CDR2 are KGHSH and LQKENI. Trimming removed 3 bases at V and 2 bases at J, with 11 bases between. The DNA of the CDR3 is TGTGCCAGCTCACCGAGGAGACAGGCCTACAATGAGCAGTTCTTC. Amino acids: CASSPRRQAYNEQFF.

This clonotype was counted ten times or more. The rearrangement uses TRBV7-9 and TRBJ2-7, with TRBD1 identical over 8 bases. This CDR3 region has 14 residues. Trimming at V came to 3 bases and at J to 5 bases, leaving 6 bases not matched to a gene. Looked up from germline, CDR1 is SEHNR and CDR2 is FQNEAQ (reference sequence). For the CDR3, the DNA is TGTGCCAGCAGCTTTTTTCAGGGGGCCCACGAGCAGTACTTC. It yields the protein CASSFFQGAHEQYF.

The chain carries TRBV4-1 and TRBJ1-1; D is undetermined. The CDR3 contains 14 residues. V lost 1 base, J lost 6 bases, and 12 bases lay in between. CDR1 is MGHRA, CDR2 YSYEKL, per germline. The CDR3 loop is CASSQVATWAEAFF. CDR3 coding DNA: TGCGCCAGCAGCCAAGTCGCCACCTGGGCTGAAGCTTTCTTT.

About this clonotype: A junction end diverges from the germline sequence, so it may reflect a read error. The chain couples TRBV3-1 to TRBJ1-1, with D possibly TRBD1 on 6 matching bases. The CDR3 has 14 amino acids. Germline V CDR1 and CDR2: LGHDT, YNNKEL (reference sequence). The CDR3 region has the DNA TGTGCCAGCAGGCAAGGAGGGGGGGAGTTGGGAGCTTTCTTT. Residues: CASRQGGGELGAFF.

This clonotype was recorded at least ten times. The CDR3 sequence is CASSQGQGAVEAFF. The CDR3 DNA follows: TGTGCCAGCAGTCAGGGGCAGGGGGCAGTTGAAGCTTTCTTT. The J gene is TRBJ1-1, the V gene TRBV11-1; TRBD1 matches at 8 bases. Trimming at V came to 6 bases and at J to 7 bases, leaving 10 bases not matched to a gene. The germline V gene encodes CDR1 SGHAT and CDR2 FQDESV (reference sequence). This CDR3 has 14 amino acids. Supplemented by reference TRBV11-1 and TRBJ1-1, the full variable domain reads EAEVAQSPRYKITEKSQAVAFWCDPISGHATLYWYRQILGQGPELLVQFQDESVVDDSQLPKDRFSAERLKGVDSTLKIQPAELGDSAMYLCASSQGQGAVEAFFGQGTRLTVV.

In its sample, this clonotype was seen many times. J is TRBJ2-1 and V is TRBV20-1, with TRBD2 identical over 10 bases. V dropped 5 bases and J dropped 3; count of bases not matched to a gene: 7. Germline-derived CDR1 and CDR2 are DFQATT and SNEGSKA (reference sequence). The CDR3 has 15 residues. Written as DNA, the CDR3 is TGCAGTGCTTCTCGTGGACTAGCGGTCTACAATGAGCAGTTCTTC. The encoded protein is CSASRGLAVYNEQFF.

This chain uses TRBV12-3 or TRBV12-4 with TRBJ2-5, with D possibly TRBD1 on 7 matching bases. The CDR3 sequence is 15 residues long. V lost 5 bases, J lost 7 bases, and 20 bases lay in between. DNA for the CDR3: TGTGCCAGCAGTCCGGGACAGACTAGAATAGGGACCCAGTACTTC. Residues: CASSPGQTRIGTQYF.

This sequence joins TRBV13 and TRBJ1-3; D not resolved. V lost 3 bases and J 1 base, leaving 13 bases between the germline ends. This CDR3 spans 16 amino acids. Germline V gives CDR1 PRHDT, CDR2 FYEKMQ (reference sequence). The CDR3 DNA sequence: TGTGCCAGCAGCTTGGCCACCATTCCTTCTGGAAACACCATATATTTT. Its translation is CASSLATIPSGNTIYF.

In this sample, this clonotype turned up many times. The chain recombines TRBV18 with TRBJ1-1; 11 nucleotides match TRBD1. V shed 3 bases and J 5 bases; nucleotides not matched to a gene: 8. The CDR3 spans 16 residues. The germline CDR1 and CDR2 sequences are KGHSH and LQKENI. This CDR3 is CASSPRTGQGDTEAFF. CDR3 sequence (DNA): TGTGCCAGCTCACCCCGTACGGGACAGGGGGATACTGAAGCTTTCTTT.